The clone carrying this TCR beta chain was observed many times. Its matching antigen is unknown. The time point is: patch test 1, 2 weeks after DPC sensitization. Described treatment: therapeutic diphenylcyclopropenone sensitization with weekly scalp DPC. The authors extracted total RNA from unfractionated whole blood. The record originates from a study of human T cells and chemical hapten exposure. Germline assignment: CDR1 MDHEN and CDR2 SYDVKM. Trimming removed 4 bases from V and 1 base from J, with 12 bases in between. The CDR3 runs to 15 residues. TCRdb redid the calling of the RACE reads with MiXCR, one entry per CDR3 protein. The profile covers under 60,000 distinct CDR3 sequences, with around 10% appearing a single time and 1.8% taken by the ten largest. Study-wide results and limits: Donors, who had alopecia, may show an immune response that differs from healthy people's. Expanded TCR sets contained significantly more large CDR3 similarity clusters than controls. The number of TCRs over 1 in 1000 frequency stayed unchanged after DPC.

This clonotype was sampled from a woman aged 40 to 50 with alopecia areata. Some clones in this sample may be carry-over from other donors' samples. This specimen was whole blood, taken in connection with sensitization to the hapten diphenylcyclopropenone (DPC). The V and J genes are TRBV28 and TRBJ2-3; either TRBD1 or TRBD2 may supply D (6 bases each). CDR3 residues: CASSSFGGGTDTQYF. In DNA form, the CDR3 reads TGTGCCAGCAGTTCCTTCGGGGGCGGCACAGATACGCAGTATTTT.